Reported below is one T cell receptor beta chain. This clone has just a few counts. Its antigen specificity is not known. Per-nucleotide qualities are absent, and no much larger clonotype sits a single base away. The immunoSEQ Assay, a bias-controlled multiplex PCR, was used to amplify TCRbeta CDR3 regions from genomic DNA. Concerning the study's data processing: Nucleated cell counts per sample were estimated from amplification of reference gene primers within the assay. Sequence reads were collapsed and filtered to measure the absolute abundance of every unique TCRbeta CDR3 rearrangement. For each sample, productive Simpson clonality was calculated as the square root of Simpson's diversity index over productive rearrangements. This immuneACCESS table, as held by TCRdb, lists in-frame sequences with V and J called but not all clones. Of the missing ones, under half trace to an unresolved V gene in checked studies; the others have no known cause. V, J and clone size reflect that table, while D and trimming were determined from the DNA. The sample table lists approximately 92,000 clones, approximately 80% of them with a count of one. Clones ranked in the top ten supply around 4% of the sample.

Each collaborating institution followed its own protocols to collect whole blood in K2EDTA tubes. Collaborator samples were shipped for TCRbeta analysis as frozen whole blood, isolated PBMCs, or DNA extracted from either sample type. CDR1 and CDR2 were assigned from the germline V gene (reference sequence) as MNHEY and SMNVEV. V lost 5 bases and J lost 3 bases, and the count of bases not matched to a germline gene is 7. Inclusive of the bounding cysteine and phenylalanine, the CDR3 is 15 residues long. The kept DNA is CDR3 alone, 45 bases in frame from the first base. This sample was taken from a study of blood T cell repertoires in COVID-19 (dated by TCRdb to 2020 to 2022). Broadly, across the study: The collaborator samples originated in the United States, Italy and Spain and spanned the acute and convalescent phases of COVID-19. The prospective study material was composed of cDNA or gDNA derived from T cells, B-cell-depleted T cells, or PBMCs. Deeply sampled blood TCRbeta repertoires from subjects exposed to, actively infected with, or recovered from COVID-19 were included in the dataset. A freely available public database, intended as a resource for researchers studying the immune response to SARS-CoV-2, is where the repertoires were released. Samples were obtained from the ongoing ImmuneRACE study (first 160 participants) and from over a thousand subjects provided by 6 global collaborators. The sample metadata nearly always contained a de-identified subject ID, COVID-19 status, age in years and sex. Where available, HLA class I and class II types were obtained from metadata supplied by the sample provider rather than from assay-based typing.

Beyond this particular receptor, the publication reports: Clinical and demographic metadata were provided uncurated, with the amount varying by source and participant.

The specimen sequenced was peripheral blood. The chain is encoded by TRBV27 joined to TRBJ1-2; 9 junctional bases match TRBD1. This clonotype was sampled from a man in his sixties with acute or convalescent COVID-19. The DNA reads as follows: TGTGCCAGCAGTACAAACAGGGGGCACCACTATGGCTACACCTTC. Protein translation: CASSTNRGHHYGYTF.